This TCR beta chain was identified in a study of shared clonotypes between healthy human individuals. Terminally differentiated effector memory CD45RA+ cells were excluded by CCR7 positive selection of CD45RO-negative cells. Trimming removed 1 base from V and 1 base from J; junction bases left unmatched: 2. CDR1 LNHDA and CDR2 SQIVND come from the germline V gene (reference sequence). This CDR3 is 15 amino acids long. Study results and limitations: When naive CD4 clonotypes were compared across a few donors, about 4.8% were shared.

About this clone: The target antigen is unknown. The same CDR3 arises from other DNA sequences in this sample as well.

Per the original methods: Quality scores were absent from the junction-only immunoSEQ sequences, so filtering differed. TCRdb's copy holds only in-frame clones and misses some; the assay was immunoSEQ multiplex PCR. The V and J calls and the clone size are those of that table, but D and trimming were determined from the DNA. There are about 590,000 clones in the sample; roughly 95% occur only once, and 0.11% lies in the top ten. This sequence was found in a woman younger than 45 in good health. The chain recombines TRBV19 with TRBJ2-7, with 9 bases aligning to TRBD1. Sequenced material: naive CD8+ T cells sorted from blood. CDR3 DNA: TGTGCCAGTAGTATAGGACAGGGGGGATCCTACGAGCAGTACTTC. Translation gives CASSIGQGGSYEQYF.